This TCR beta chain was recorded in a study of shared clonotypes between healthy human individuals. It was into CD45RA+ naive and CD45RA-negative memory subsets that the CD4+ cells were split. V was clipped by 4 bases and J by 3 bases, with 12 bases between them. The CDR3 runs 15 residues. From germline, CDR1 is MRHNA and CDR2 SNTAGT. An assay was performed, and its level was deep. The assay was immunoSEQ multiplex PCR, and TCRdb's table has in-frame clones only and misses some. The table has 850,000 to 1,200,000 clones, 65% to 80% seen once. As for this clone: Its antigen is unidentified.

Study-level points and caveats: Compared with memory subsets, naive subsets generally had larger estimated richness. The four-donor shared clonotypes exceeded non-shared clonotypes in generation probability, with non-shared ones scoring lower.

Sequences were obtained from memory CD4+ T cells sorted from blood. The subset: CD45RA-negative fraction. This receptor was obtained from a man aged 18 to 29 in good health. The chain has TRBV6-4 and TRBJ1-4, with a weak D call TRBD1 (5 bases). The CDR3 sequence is CASSGGRGANEKLFF. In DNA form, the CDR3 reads TGTGCCAGCAGTGGGGGTCGGGGGGCTAATGAAAAACTGTTTTTT.